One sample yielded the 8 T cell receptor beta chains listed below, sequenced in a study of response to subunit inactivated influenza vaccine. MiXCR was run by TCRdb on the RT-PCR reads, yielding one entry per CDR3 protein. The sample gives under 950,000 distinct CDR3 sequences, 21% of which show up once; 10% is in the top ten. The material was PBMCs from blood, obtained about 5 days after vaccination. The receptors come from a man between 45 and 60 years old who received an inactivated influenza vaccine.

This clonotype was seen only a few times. CDR3 sequence reads: CASSLAGRSNQPQHF. The CDR3 nucleotides are TGTGCCAGCAGCTTGGCAGGTCGGAGTAATCAGCCCCAGCATTTT. The chain is built from TRBV5-5 and TRBJ1-5; D gene ambiguous. V gave up 0 bases and J gave up 4 bases, with 11 bases separating them. The germline V gene has CDR1 SGHKS and CDR2 YYEKEE (reference sequence). CDR3 length equals 15 residues.

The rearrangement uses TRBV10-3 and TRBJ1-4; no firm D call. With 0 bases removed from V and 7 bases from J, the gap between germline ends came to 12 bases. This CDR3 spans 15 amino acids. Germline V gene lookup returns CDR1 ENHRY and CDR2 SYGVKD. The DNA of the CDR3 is TGTGCCATCAGTGAGTCGAACAGTTACTCTGAAAAACTGTTTTTT. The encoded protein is CAISESNSYSEKLFF.

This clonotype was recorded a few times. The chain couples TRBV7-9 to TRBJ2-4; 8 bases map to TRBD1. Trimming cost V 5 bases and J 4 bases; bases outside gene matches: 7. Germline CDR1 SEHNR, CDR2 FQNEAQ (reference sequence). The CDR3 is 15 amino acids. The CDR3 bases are TGTGCCAGCAGCGCGATCGGACAGGGTAAAAACATTCAGTACTTC. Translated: CASSAIGQGKNIQYF.

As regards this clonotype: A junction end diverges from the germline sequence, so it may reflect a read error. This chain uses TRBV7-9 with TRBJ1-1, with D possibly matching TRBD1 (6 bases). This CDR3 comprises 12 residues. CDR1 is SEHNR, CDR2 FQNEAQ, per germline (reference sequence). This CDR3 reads CASSLDLNRAHF. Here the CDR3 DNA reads TGTGCCAGCAGCCTTGACCTAAACAGGGCCCACTTT.

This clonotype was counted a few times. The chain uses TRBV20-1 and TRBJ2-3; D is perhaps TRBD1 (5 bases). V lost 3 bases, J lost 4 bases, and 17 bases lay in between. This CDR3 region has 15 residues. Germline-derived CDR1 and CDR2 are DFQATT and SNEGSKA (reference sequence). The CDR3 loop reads CSASIVLQGSDTQYF. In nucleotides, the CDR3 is TGCAGTGCTAGTATAGTTTTGCAGGGATCAGATACGCAGTATTTT.

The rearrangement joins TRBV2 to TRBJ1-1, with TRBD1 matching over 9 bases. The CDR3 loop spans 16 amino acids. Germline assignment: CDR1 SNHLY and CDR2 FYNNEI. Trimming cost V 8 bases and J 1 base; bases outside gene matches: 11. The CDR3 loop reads CASGVDRGGTNTEAFF. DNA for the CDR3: TGTGCCAGCGGGGTGGACAGGGGTGGTACGAACACTGAAGCTTTCTTT.

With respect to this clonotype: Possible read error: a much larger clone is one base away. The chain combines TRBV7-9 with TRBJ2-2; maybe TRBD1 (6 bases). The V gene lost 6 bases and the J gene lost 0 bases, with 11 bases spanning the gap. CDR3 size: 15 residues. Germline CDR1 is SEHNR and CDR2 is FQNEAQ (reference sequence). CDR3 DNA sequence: TGTGCCAGCAGACAAGGGACAACGAACACCGGGGAGCTGTTTTTT. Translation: CASRQGTTNTGELFF.

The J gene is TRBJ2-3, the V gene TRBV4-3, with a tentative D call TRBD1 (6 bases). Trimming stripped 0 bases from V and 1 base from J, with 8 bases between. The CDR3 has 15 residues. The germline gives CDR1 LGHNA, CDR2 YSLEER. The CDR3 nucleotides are TGCGCCAGCAGCCAAGAACACAGGGGCACAGATACGCAGTATTTT. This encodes CASSQEHRGTDTQYF.